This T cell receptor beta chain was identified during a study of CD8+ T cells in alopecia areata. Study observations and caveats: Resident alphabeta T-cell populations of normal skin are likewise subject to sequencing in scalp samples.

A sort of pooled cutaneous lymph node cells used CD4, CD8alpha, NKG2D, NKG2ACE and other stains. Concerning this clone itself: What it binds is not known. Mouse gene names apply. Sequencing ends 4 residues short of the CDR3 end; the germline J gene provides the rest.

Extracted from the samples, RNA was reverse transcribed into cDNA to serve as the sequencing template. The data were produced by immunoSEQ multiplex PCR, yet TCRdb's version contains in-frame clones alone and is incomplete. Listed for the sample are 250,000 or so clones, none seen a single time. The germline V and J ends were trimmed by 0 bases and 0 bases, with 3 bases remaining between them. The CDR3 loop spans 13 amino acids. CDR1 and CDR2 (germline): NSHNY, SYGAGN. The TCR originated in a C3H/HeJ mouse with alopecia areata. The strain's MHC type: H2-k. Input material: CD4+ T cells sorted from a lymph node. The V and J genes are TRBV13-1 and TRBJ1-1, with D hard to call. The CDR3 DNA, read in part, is TGTGCCAGCAGTGATGTTAAGAACACA. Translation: CASSDVKNT. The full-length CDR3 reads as CASSDVKNTEVFF.